This T cell receptor (beta chain) was recorded in a study of cytomegalovirus exposure and HLA in healthy donors. Both 60 Vbeta primers and 13 Jbeta primers went into the PCR. Produced via immunoSEQ multiplex PCR; TCRdb's table is partial and in-frame only. This sample contains about 200,000 clones. The TCR sequence derives from a boy younger than 18 in good health and CMV-seronegative. Sequenced sample: PBMCs.

CDR3 loop: CAGRGASGANVLTF. The CDR3 DNA follows: TGTGCCGGTAGAGGCGCCTCTGGGGCCAACGTCCTGACTTTC. V and J are TRBV2 and TRBJ2-6; D gene uncertain. CDR1 is SNHLY and CDR2 is FYNNEI in the germline V gene. CDR3 length equals 14 residues. V lost 11 bases and J 0 bases, leaving 11 bases between the germline ends. Variable domain in full (rest from reference TRBV2 and TRBJ2-6): EPEVTQTPSHQVTQMGQEVILRCVPISNHLYFYWYRQILGQKVEFLVSFYNNEISEKSEIFDDQFSVERPDGSNFTLKIRSTKLEDSAMYFCAGRGASGANVLTFGAGSRLTVL.